This T cell receptor beta chain was profiled in a study of shared clonotypes between healthy human individuals. About the research overall: Per donor, three plates held CD4 naive cells, three held CD4 memory, two held CD8 naive and one held CD8 memory.

Study-level points and caveats: Limitation of the genetic and exposure-history diversity represented came from the few donors. Measured sharing among donors was expected to vary with sequencing depth.

The count of this clone is one. What it binds is not known. There are 16 residues in the CDR3. Germline CDR1 and CDR2: SGDLS and YYNGEE. The V and J ends lost 3 bases and 2 bases respectively, with 17 bases between them. Produced via immunoSEQ multiplex PCR; TCRdb's table is partial and in-frame only. The sample consists of about 2 million clones, about 95% of them appearing once. As defined, naive CD8 cells were CD45RO-negative and positively selected for CCR7, with terminally differentiated effector memory CD45RA+ cells excluded. The sequencing sample was made of naive CD8+ T cells sorted from blood. The source of this sequence is a man aged 18 to 30 in good health. V usage is TRBV9 and J usage is TRBJ2-5; perhaps TRBD1 as D (5 bases). CDR3: CASSAGERQFQETQYF. The CDR3 coding sequence is TGTGCCAGCAGCGCGGGCGAGAGACAGTTTCAAGAGACCCAGTACTTC.